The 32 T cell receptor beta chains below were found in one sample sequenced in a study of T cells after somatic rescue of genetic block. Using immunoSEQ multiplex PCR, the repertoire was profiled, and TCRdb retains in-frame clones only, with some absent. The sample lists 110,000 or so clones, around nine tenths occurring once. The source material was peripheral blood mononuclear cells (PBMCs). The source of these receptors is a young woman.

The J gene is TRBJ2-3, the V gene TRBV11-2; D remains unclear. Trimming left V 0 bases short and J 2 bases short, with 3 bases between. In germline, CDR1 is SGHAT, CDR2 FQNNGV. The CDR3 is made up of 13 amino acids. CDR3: CASSLEFTDTQYF. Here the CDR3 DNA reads TGTGCCAGCAGCTTAGAATTCACAGATACGCAGTATTTT.

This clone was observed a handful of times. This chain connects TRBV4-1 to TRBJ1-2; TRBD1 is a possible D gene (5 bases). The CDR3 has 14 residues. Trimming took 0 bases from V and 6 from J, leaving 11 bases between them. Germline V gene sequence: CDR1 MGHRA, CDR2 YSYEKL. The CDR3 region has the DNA TGCGCCAGCAGCCAAGATCCGTTGGGGGATGGCTACACCTTC. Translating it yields CASSQDPLGDGYTF.

DNA for the CDR3: TGTGCCAGCAGCCCTGAGAAGACAGAGTCTTACGAGCAGTACTTC. Amino acid sequence: CASSPEKTESYEQYF. The rearrangement uses TRBV7-8 and TRBJ2-7, with TRBD1 as a possible D gene (5 bases). The CDR3 consists of 15 residues. The V gene's germline CDR1 is SGHVS and CDR2 FQNEAQ. The V end lost 5 bases, the J end lost 4 bases, and 18 bases lay between the germline ends.

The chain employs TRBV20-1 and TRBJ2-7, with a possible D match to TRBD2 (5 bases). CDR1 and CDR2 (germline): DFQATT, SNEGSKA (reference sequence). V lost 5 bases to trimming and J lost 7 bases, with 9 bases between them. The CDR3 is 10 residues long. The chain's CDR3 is CSARTQEQYF. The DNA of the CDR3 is TGCAGTGCTCGGACTCAGGAGCAGTACTTC.

CDR3 region: CASSYPAQGTDTQYF. In DNA, the CDR3 is TGTGCCAGCAGTTACCCAGCGCAAGGCACAGATACGCAGTATTTT. V and J are TRBV6-6 and TRBJ2-3; no clear D gene. There are 15 residues in the CDR3. V was clipped by 2 bases and J by 1 base, with 10 bases between them. Germline CDR1 and CDR2: MNHNY and SVGAGI (reference sequence).

CDR3 residues: CASSPKDRAYGYTF. Here the CDR3 DNA reads TGTGCCAGCAGCCCTAAGGACAGGGCCTATGGCTACACCTTC. V is TRBV7-2 and J is TRBJ1-2; TRBD1 aligns across 8 bases. The V segment lost 5 bases and the J segment 4 bases; nucleotides outside the gene matches: 6. The germline V gene encodes CDR1 SGHTA and CDR2 FQGNSA. The CDR3 consists of 14 residues.

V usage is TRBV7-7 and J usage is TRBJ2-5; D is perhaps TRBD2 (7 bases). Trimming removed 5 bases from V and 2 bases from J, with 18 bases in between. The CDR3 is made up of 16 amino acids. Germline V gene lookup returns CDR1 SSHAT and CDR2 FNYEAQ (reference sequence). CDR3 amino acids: CASSLGKGGMQETQYF. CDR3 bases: TGTGCCAGCAGCCTGGGGAAGGGGGGGATGCAAGAGACCCAGTACTTC.

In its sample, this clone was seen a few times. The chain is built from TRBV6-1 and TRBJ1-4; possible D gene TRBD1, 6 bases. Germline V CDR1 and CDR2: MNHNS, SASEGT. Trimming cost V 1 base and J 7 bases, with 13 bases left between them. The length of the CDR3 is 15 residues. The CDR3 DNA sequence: TGTGCCAGCAGTGAAGGGCCTAGGGGGGGTGAAAAACTGTTTTTT. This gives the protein CASSEGPRGGEKLFF.

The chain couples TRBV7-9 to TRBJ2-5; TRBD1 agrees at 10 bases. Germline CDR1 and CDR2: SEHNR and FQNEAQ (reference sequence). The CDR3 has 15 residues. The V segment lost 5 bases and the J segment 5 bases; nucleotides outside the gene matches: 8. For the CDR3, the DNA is TGTGCCAGCAGCCCTAGACAGGGGGCGTCGGAGACCCAGTACTTC. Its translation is CASSPRQGASETQYF.

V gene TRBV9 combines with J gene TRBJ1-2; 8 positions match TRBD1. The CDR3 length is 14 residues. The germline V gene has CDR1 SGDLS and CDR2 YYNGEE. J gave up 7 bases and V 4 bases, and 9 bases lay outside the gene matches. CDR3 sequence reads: CASSFLGQGSGYTF. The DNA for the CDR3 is TGTGCCAGCAGCTTCCTAGGACAGGGCTCTGGCTACACCTTC. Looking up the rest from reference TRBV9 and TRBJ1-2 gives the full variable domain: DSGVTQTPKHLITATGQRVTLRCSPRSGDLSVYWYQQSLDQGLQFLIQYYNGEERAKGNILERFSAQQFPDLHSELNLSSLELGDSALYFCASSFLGQGSGYTFGSGTRLTVV.

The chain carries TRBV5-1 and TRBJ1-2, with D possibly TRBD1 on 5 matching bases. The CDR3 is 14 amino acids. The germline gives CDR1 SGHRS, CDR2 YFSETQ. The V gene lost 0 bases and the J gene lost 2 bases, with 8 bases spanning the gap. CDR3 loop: CASSLVEGNYGYTF. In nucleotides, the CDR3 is TGCGCCAGCAGCTTGGTGGAGGGGAACTATGGCTACACCTTC. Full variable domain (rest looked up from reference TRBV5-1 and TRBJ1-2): KAGVTQTPRYLIKTRGQQVTLSCSPISGHRSVSWYQQTPGQGLQFLFEYFSETQRNKGNFPGRFSGRQFSNSRSEMNVSTLELGDSALYLCASSLVEGNYGYTFGSGTRLTVV.

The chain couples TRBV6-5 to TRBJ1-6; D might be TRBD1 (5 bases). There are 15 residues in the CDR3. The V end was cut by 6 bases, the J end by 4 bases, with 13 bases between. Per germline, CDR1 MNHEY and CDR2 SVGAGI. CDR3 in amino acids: CASSYRQTYNSPLHF. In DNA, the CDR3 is TGTGCCAGCAGCTACCGACAGACGTATAATTCACCCCTCCACTTT.

This CDR3 reads CASSLSRENSYEQYF. CDR3 in DNA: TGTGCCAGCAGTTTATCTCGGGAAAATTCCTACGAGCAGTACTTC. The V gene is TRBV27, the J gene TRBJ2-7; maybe TRBD2 (5 bases). Trimming left V 0 bases short and J 1 base short, with 10 bases between. Germline V CDR1 and CDR2: MNHEY, SMNVEV (reference sequence). The CDR3 consists of 15 residues.

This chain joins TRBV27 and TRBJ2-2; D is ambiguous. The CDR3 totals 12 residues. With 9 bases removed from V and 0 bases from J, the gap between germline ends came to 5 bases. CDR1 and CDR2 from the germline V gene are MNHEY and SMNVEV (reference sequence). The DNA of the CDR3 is TGTGCCAGTGCTCCGAACACCGGGGAGCTGTTTTTT. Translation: CASAPNTGELFF.

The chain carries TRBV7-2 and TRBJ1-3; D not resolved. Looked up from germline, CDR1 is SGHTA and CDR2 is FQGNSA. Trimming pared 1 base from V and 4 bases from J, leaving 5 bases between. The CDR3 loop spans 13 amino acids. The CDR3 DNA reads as TGTGCCAGCAGCTTAGGGTCGGGAAACACCATATATTTT. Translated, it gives CASSLGSGNTIYF.

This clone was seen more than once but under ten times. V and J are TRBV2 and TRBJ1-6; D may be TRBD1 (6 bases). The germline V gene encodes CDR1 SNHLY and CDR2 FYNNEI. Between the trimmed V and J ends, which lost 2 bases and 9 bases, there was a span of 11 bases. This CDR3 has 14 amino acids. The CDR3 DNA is TGTGCCAGCAGTGAAAGGGGGGAGAGTTCACCCCTCCACTTT. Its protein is CASSERGESSPLHF.

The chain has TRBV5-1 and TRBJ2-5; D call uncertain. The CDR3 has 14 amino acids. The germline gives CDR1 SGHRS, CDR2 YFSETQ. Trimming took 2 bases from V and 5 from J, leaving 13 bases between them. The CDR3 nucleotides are TGCGCCAGCAGCTTACGTGGCATCCGGGAGACCCAGTACTTC. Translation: CASSLRGIRETQYF.

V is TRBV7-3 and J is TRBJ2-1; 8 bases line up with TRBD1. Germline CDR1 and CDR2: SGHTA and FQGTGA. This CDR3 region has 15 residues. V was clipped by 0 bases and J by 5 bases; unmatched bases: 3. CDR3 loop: CASSLTGQVNNEQFF. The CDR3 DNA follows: TGTGCCAGCAGCTTAACGGGACAGGTAAACAATGAGCAGTTCTTC.

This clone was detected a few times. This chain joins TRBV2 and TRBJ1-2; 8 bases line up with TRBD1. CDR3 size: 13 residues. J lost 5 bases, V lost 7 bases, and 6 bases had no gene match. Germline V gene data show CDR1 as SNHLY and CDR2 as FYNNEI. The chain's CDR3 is CASTTQGVYGYTF. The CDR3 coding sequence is TGTGCCAGCACCACACAGGGGGTATATGGCTACACCTTC.

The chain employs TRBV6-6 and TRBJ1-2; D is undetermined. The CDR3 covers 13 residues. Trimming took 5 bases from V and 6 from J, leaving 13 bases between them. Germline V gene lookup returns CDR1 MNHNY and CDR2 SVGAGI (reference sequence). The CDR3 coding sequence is TGTGCCAGCAGTCACCGGGCCGCGGATGGCTACACCTTC. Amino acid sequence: CASSHRAADGYTF.

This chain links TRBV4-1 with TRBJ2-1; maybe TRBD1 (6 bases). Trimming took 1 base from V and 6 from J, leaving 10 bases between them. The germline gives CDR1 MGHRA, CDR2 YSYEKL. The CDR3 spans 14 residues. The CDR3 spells CASSQGGPGNEQFF. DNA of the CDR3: TGCGCCAGCAGCCAAGGGGGGCCGGGCAATGAGCAGTTCTTC.

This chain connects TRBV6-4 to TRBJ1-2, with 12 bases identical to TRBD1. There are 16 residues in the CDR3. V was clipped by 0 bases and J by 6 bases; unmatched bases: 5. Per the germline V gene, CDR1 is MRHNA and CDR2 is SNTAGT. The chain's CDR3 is CASSDSSGTGGNGYTF. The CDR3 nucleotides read TGTGCCAGCAGTGACTCTTCCGGGACAGGGGGCAATGGCTACACCTTC.

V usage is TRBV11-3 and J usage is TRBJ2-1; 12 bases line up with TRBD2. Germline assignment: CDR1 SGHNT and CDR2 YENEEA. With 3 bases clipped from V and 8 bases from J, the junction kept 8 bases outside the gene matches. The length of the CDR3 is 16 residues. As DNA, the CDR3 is TGTGCCAGCAGCTTTACTAGCGGGGGGTTTAAGGATGAGCAGTTCTTC. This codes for CASSFTSGGFKDEQFF.

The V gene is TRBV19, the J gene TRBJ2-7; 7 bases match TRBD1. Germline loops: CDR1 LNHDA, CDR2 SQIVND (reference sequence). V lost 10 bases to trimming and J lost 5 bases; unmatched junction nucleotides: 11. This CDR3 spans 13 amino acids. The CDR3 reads CATSTGIGNEQYF. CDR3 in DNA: TGTGCCACCTCGACAGGGATTGGAAACGAGCAGTACTTC.

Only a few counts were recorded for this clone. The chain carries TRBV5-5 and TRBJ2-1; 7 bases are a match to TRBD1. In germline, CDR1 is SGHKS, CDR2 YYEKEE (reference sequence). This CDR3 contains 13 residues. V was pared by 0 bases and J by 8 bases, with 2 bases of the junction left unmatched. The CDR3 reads CASSLVGGDEQFF. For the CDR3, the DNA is TGTGCCAGCAGCTTGGTAGGGGGCGATGAGCAGTTCTTC.

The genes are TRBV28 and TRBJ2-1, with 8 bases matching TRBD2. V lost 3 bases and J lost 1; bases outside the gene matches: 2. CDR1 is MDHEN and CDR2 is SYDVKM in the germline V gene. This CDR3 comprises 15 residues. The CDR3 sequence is CASSFLAGSYNEQFF. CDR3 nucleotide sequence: TGTGCCAGCAGTTTTTTAGCGGGGTCCTACAATGAGCAGTTCTTC.

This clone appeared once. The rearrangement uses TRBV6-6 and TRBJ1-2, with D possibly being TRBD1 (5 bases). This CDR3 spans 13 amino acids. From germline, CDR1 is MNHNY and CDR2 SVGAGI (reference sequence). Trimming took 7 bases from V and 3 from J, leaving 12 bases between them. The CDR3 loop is CASTNDRYYGYTF. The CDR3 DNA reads TGTGCCAGCACTAACGACAGATACTATGGCTACACCTTC.

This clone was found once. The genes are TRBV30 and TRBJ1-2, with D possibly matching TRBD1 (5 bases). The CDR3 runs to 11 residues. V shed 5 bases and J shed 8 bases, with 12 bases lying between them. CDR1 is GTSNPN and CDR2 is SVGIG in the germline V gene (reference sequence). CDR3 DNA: TGTGCCTGGCCCTCAGGGTCCGGCTACACCTTC. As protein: CAWPSGSGYTF.

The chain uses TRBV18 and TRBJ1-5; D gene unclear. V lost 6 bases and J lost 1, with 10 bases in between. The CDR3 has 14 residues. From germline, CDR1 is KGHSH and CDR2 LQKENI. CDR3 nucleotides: TGTGCCAGCTCCAAGAGAGAAAGCAATCAGCCCCAGCATTTT. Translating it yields CASSKRESNQPQHF.

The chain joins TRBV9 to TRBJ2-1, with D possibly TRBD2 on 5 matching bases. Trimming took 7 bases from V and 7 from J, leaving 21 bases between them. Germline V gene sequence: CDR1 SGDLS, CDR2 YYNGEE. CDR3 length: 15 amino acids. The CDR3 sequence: CASSSGPRSGNEQFF. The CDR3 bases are TGTGCCAGCTCGTCAGGCCCTAGGTCGGGGAATGAGCAGTTCTTC. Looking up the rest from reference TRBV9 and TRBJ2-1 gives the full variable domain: DSGVTQTPKHLITATGQRVTLRCSPRSGDLSVYWYQQSLDQGLQFLIQYYNGEERAKGNILERFSAQQFPDLHSELNLSSLELGDSALYFCASSSGPRSGNEQFFGPGTRLTVL.

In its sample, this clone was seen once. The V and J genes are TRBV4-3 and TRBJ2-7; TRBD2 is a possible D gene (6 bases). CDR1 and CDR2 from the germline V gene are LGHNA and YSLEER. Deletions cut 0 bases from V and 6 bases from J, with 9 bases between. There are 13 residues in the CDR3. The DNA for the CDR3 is TGCGCCAGCAGCCAAGATCTGGGACTCGAGCAGTACTTC. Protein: CASSQDLGLEQYF.

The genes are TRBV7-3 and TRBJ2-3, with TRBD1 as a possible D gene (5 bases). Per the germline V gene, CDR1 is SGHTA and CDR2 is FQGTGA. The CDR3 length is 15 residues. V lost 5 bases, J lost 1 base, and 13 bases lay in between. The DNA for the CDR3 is TGTGCCAGCAGCACCCTGGGCAGGGGCACAGATACGCAGTATTTT. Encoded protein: CASSTLGRGTDTQYF.